This passage covers 8 T cell receptor beta chains from one sample sequenced in a study of post-analysis software for immune sequencing data. Findings and limits, study-wide: When patients were compared with controls, about 5 TRBV segments were more frequent, TRBV5-6, TRBV5-1 and TRBV20-1 among them.

These receptors have no known antigen. TCR beta cDNA libraries had unique molecular identifiers. TCRdb re-derived calls from the PCR reads in MiXCR, one entry per CDR3 protein. The sample includes 550,000 to 700,000 distinct CDR3 sequences, around 47% of them seen just once. The specimen sequenced was blood. The receptors were sampled from a girl aged 10 to 17 with multiple sclerosis.

The V gene is TRBV20-1, the J gene TRBJ1-2, with 8 bases matching TRBD1. This CDR3 has 12 residues. CDR1 is DFQATT and CDR2 is SNEGSKA in the germline V gene (reference sequence). V lost 3 bases to trimming and J lost 7 bases; unmatched junction nucleotides: 4. The CDR3 nucleotides read TGCAGTGCTAGCGGACAGGGAGTTGGCTACACCTTC. As protein: CSASGQGVGYTF.

A remark on this clonotype: One end of the junction fails to match germline, which may point to a read error. V gene TRBV7-7 combines with J gene TRBJ2-1; possibly TRBD1 or TRBD2 for D (5 bases each). Germline V gene data show CDR1 as SSHAT and CDR2 as FNYEAQ (reference sequence). This CDR3 contains 14 residues. CDR3: CASSLSPGGTEQFF. The DNA for the CDR3 is TGTGCTAGCAGCCTGTCCCCTGGGGGTACTGAGCAGTTCTTC.

This chain joins TRBV12-3 or TRBV12-4 and TRBJ2-1; tentatively, D is TRBD1 (8 bases). The CDR3 has 16 amino acids. V was shortened by 1 base and J by 9 bases, with 19 bases between the two germline ends. In DNA form, the CDR3 reads TGTGCCAGCAGTTTAGAGGACAGGGTACGGGGGGTTGAGCAGTTCTTC. This gives the protein CASSLEDRVRGVEQFF.

The J gene is TRBJ1-5, the V gene TRBV25-1; possible D gene TRBD1, 5 bases. Germline CDR1 MGHDK, CDR2 SYGVNS. This CDR3 has 11 residues. Trimming removed 4 bases at V and 11 bases at J, with 9 bases between. The CDR3 DNA reads as TGTGCCAGCAGTGGCGACAGAACCCAGCATTTT. It specifies CASSGDRTQHF. Drawing the rest from reference TRBV25-1 and TRBJ1-5, the complete variable domain is EADIYQTPRYLVIGTGKKITLECSQTMGHDKMYWYQQDPGMELHLIHYSYGVNSTEKGDLSSESTVSRIRTEHFPLTLESARPSHTSQYLCASSGDRTQHFGDGTRLSIL.

This sequence joins TRBV7-9 and TRBJ2-3, with D tentatively TRBD1 or TRBD2 (6 bases each). The CDR3 has 13 residues. The V gene lost 11 bases and the J gene lost 4 bases, with 16 bases spanning the gap. Germline CDR1 SEHNR, CDR2 FQNEAQ (reference sequence). The CDR3 DNA is TGTGCCGACAAGCAGGAGGGGGCAGATACGCAGTATTTT. Translating it yields CADKQEGADTQYF.

This clonotype was detected a few times. The rearrangement joins TRBV7-9 to TRBJ2-1; D unclear. The CDR3 sequence is 12 residues long. CDR1 SEHNR and CDR2 FQNEAQ come from the germline V gene (reference sequence). The CDR3 region has the DNA TGTGCTACCCGGGCACAGAACAATGAGCAGTTCTTC. Protein product: CATRAQNNEQFF.

The CDR3 spells CASSFGRALYEQYF. The DNA of the CDR3 is TGTGCCAGCAGCTTCGGGCGGGCCCTCTACGAGCAGTACTTC. V usage is TRBV7-8 and J usage is TRBJ2-7; D is possibly TRBD2 (5 bases). Trimming removed 3 bases at V and 3 bases at J, with 12 bases between. This CDR3 contains 14 residues. Per the germline V gene, CDR1 is SGHVS and CDR2 is FQNEAQ.

This clonotype has a handful of counts. The V gene is TRBV4-1, the J gene TRBJ2-1; TRBD2 is a possible D gene (6 bases). The CDR3 loop spans 16 amino acids. V was shortened by 1 base and J by 4 bases, with 14 bases between the two germline ends. Germline V lookup: CDR1 MGHRA, CDR2 YSYEKL. The CDR3 sequence: CASSQVGGRPYNEQFF. The CDR3, as DNA: TGCGCCAGCAGCCAAGTTGGAGGGAGGCCTTACAATGAGCAGTTCTTC.